The 18 T cell receptor beta chains presented below share a single source sample, sequenced in a study of blood T cell repertoires in COVID-19. Sequencing was performed with immunoSEQ multiplex PCR; in TCRdb, only in-frame clones are kept and a portion is missing. The repertoire consists of about 330,000 clones, with 87% occurring once and the leading ten covering 1%. Input material: PBMCs or T cells enriched from blood (not recorded which). The receptor source for this set is a woman younger than 45 who had recovered from COVID-19.

This clone has only one observation. The chain is built from TRBV24-1 and TRBJ2-7, with 9 bases that match TRBD1. The CDR3 runs to 13 residues. Germline assignment: CDR1 KGHDR and CDR2 SFDVKD. V gave up 5 bases and J gave up 6 bases; unmatched junction bases: 4. The CDR3 region is CATSAQGASEQYF. In DNA, the CDR3 is TGTGCCACCAGTGCACAGGGGGCCAGCGAGCAGTACTTC.

The chain couples TRBV24-1 to TRBJ2-2; D may be TRBD1 (5 bases). The V and J ends lost 5 bases and 3 bases respectively, with 12 bases between them. The CDR3 has 15 residues. Germline V gives CDR1 KGHDR, CDR2 SFDVKD. CDR3: CATSVQDTHTGELFF. CDR3 DNA sequence: TGTGCCACCAGTGTCCAGGACACGCACACCGGGGAGCTGTTTTTT.

In its sample, this clone was seen once. The chain is built from TRBV6-5 and TRBJ1-4, with D unclear. Germline V gene sequence: CDR1 MNHEY, CDR2 SVGAGI. The CDR3 length is 13 residues. V lost 7 bases and J lost 4, with 10 bases in between. Here the CDR3 DNA reads TGTGCCAGCAAGGAGCACGGTAATGAAAAACTGTTTTTT. It translates to CASKEHGNEKLFF.

The rearrangement links TRBV5-1 to TRBJ2-2; unclear D gene. This CDR3 is built from 17 residues. Germline CDR1 SGHRS, CDR2 YFSETQ. Between the trimmed V and J ends, which lost 1 base and 1 base, there was a span of 14 bases. CDR3 DNA: TGCGCCAGCAGCTTGTATTCCGCGGTCAGGAACACCGGGGAGCTGTTTTTT. Protein product: CASSLYSAVRNTGELFF.

This clone was seen a handful of times. The gene calls are TRBV5-4 and TRBJ2-1; 8 bases align to TRBD1. CDR1 is SGHNT, CDR2 YYREEE, per germline (reference sequence). The CDR3 spans 17 residues. Trimming cost V 2 bases and J 5 bases; bases outside gene matches: 12. CDR3 DNA sequence: TGTGCCAGCAGCTTTCTGGGCAGGGGGCTAAGACACAATGAGCAGTTCTTC. Encoded protein: CASSFLGRGLRHNEQFF.

This clone occurred once. V usage is TRBV30 and J usage is TRBJ2-5; D possibly corresponds to TRBD2 (6 bases). The germline V gene has CDR1 GTSNPN and CDR2 SVGIG (reference sequence). Trimming stripped 0 bases from V and 3 bases from J, with 14 bases between. The CDR3 runs to 15 residues. Here the CDR3 DNA reads TGTGCCTGGAGTGTAGGGCGACTAGGGGAAGAGACCCAGTACTTC. This encodes CAWSVGRLGEETQYF.

This chain links TRBV7-6 with TRBJ2-1; 9 positions agree with TRBD1. With V trimmed by 6 bases and J by 7 bases, 10 bases remained unmatched. The CDR3 spans 15 residues. Germline-derived CDR1 and CDR2 are SGHVS and FNYEAQ. DNA of the CDR3: TGTGCCAGCAGTCCAGACCGACAGGGGGTAAATGAGCAGTTCTTC. Translation: CASSPDRQGVNEQFF.

The chain couples TRBV2 to TRBJ2-1; 10 bases align to TRBD1. The germline gives CDR1 SNHLY, CDR2 FYNNEI. Trimming at V came to 4 bases and at J to 6 bases, leaving 9 bases not matched to a gene. The CDR3 contains 16 residues. Here the CDR3 DNA reads TGTGCCAGCAGTGTGGGAATCGGACAGGGGGTCAATGAGCAGTTCTTC. Its protein is CASSVGIGQGVNEQFF.

This chain connects TRBV11-2 to TRBJ1-4; 8 bases are a match to TRBD1. Germline CDR1 reads SGHAT; CDR2 reads FQNNGV. The CDR3 sequence is 14 residues long. Germline trimming cut 1 base from V and 14 bases from J; bases unmatched to any gene: 9. The CDR3 spells CASSLGGTGRNLFF. CDR3 DNA sequence: TGTGCCAGCAGCTTAGGTGGGACAGGACGGAATCTGTTTTTT.

V is TRBV5-4 and J is TRBJ2-5; 9 nucleotides agree with TRBD2. Germline V gene lookup returns CDR1 SGHNT and CDR2 YYREEE (reference sequence). J was trimmed by 1 base and V by 2 bases; bases with no gene match: 6. CDR3 length: 16 amino acids. The CDR3 spells CASSLGGGVLQETQYF. The CDR3, as DNA: TGTGCCAGCAGCTTAGGCGGGGGGGTCCTCCAAGAGACCCAGTACTTC.

This clone has only a few counts. The chain joins TRBV27 to TRBJ2-7; the match to TRBD2 covers 8 bases. The CDR3 sequence is 13 residues long. Germline-derived CDR1 and CDR2 are MNHEY and SMNVEV (reference sequence). Trimming took 5 bases from V and 6 from J; bases not matched to a gene: 6. CDR3 coding DNA: TGTGCCAGCAGTCCCGGGACTAGGGGCGAGCAGTACTTC. Its protein is CASSPGTRGEQYF.

The rearrangement joins TRBV10-3 to TRBJ1-1; 8 bases map to TRBD1. CDR1 is ENHRY and CDR2 is SYGVKD in the germline V gene. CDR3 length equals 15 residues. V was pared by 3 bases and J by 1 base, with 4 bases of the junction left unmatched. The CDR3 coding sequence is TGTGCCATCAGTGAAGCGGGACAGGCGAACACTGAAGCTTTCTTT. It yields the protein CAISEAGQANTEAFF.

The chain has TRBV5-5 and TRBJ2-2; TRBD1 matches 11 bases. Germline CDR1 and CDR2: SGHKS and YYEKEE (reference sequence). The CDR3 spans 17 residues. V was pared by 4 bases and J by 0 bases, with 5 bases of the junction left unmatched. CDR3 in amino acids: CASSGGQGASNTGELFF. CDR3 in DNA: TGTGCCAGCAGCGGAGGACAGGGGGCATCGAACACCGGGGAGCTGTTTTTT.

The chain employs TRBV7-2 and TRBJ2-5; the match to TRBD1 covers 12 bases. Germline V gene lookup returns CDR1 SGHTA and CDR2 FQGNSA. The trim removed 1 base at V and 5 bases at J, leaving 5 bases unmatched. The CDR3 spans 16 residues. The DNA for the CDR3 is TGTGCCAGCAGCTTAGTATGGGACAGGGGGCTGGAGACCCAGTACTTC. Protein sequence: CASSLVWDRGLETQYF.

The CDR3, as DNA: TGTGCCAGCAGCCAAGTGTCAAACACTGAAGCTTTCTTT. Protein product: CASSQVSNTEAFF. The J gene is TRBJ1-1, the V gene TRBV3-1 (or the pseudogene TRBV3-2); D is unclear. V lost 1 base, J lost 2 bases, and 5 bases lay in between. The germline CDR1 and CDR2 sequences are LGHDT and YNNKEL (reference sequence). The CDR3 loop spans 13 amino acids.

The rearrangement links TRBV7-9 to TRBJ1-1; a possible D gene is TRBD1 (6 bases). The CDR3 is made up of 13 amino acids. V lost 1 base to trimming and J lost 7 bases, with 10 bases between them. The germline gives CDR1 SEHNR, CDR2 FQNEAQ (reference sequence). CDR3 DNA sequence: TGTGCCAGCAGCTTAGTTGGCAGGGGTGAAGCTTTCTTT. It is translated as CASSLVGRGEAFF.

This sequence joins TRBV5-1 and TRBJ1-1, with D possibly matching TRBD1 (5 bases). The length of the CDR3 is 14 residues. The V gene lost 2 bases and the J gene lost 0 bases, with 8 bases spanning the gap. Germline values: CDR1 SGHRS, CDR2 YFSETQ. The CDR3 reads CASSFGGMNTEAFF. The CDR3 region has the DNA TGCGCCAGCAGCTTCGGGGGGATGAACACTGAAGCTTTCTTT.

The chain joins TRBV3-1 (or the pseudogene TRBV3-2) to TRBJ1-4, with TRBD1 as a possible D gene (6 bases). Trimming stripped 4 bases from V and 5 bases from J, with 8 bases between. The germline CDR1 and CDR2 sequences are LGHDT and YNNKEL (reference sequence). This CDR3 has 13 amino acids. In DNA form, the CDR3 reads TGTGCCAGCAGCCCGGGGACAAATGAAAAACTGTTTTTT. Protein product: CASSPGTNEKLFF.